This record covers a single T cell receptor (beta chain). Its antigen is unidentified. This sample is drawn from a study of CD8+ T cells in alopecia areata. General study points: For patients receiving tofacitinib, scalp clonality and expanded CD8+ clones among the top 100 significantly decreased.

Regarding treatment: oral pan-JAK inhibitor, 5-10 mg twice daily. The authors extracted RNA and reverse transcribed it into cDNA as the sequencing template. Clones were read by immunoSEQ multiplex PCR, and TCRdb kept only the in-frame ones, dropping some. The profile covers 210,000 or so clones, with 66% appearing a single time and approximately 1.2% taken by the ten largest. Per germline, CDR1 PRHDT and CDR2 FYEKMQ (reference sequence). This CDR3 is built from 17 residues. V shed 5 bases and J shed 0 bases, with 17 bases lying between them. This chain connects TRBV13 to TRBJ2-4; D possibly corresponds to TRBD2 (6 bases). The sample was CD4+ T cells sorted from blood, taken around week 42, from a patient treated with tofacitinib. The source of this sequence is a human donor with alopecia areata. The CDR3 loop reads CASSRRAGRVAKNIQYF. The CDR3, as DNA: TGTGCCAGCAGCCGACGGGCCGGGAGAGTAGCCAAAAACATTCAGTACTTC.